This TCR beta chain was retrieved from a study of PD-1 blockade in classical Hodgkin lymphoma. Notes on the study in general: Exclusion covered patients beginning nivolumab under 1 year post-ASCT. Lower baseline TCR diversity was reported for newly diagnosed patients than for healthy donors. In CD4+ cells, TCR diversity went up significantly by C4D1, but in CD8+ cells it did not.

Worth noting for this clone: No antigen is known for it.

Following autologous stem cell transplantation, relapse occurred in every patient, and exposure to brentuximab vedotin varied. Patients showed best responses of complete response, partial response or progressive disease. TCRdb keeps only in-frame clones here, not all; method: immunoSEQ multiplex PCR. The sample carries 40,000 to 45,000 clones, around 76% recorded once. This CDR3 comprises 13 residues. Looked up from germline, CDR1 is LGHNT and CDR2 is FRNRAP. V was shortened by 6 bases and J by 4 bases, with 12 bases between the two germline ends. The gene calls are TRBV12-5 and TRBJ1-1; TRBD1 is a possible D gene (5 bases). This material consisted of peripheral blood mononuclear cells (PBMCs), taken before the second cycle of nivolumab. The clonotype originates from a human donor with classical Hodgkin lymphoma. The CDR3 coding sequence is TGTGCTAGTGGGTATCAGGGAGGCACTGAAGCTTTCTTT. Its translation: CASGYQGGTEAFF.